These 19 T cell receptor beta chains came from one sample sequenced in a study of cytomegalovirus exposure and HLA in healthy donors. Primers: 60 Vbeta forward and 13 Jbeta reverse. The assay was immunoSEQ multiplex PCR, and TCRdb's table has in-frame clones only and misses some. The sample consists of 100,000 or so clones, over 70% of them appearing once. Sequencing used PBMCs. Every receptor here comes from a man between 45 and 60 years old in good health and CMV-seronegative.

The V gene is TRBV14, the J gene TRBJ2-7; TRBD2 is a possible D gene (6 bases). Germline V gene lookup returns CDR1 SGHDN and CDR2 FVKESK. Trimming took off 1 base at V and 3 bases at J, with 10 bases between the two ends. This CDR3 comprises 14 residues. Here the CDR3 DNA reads TGTGCCAGCAGCCAAGTCGGGGGTGTCTACGAGCAGTACTTC. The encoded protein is CASSQVGGVYEQYF.

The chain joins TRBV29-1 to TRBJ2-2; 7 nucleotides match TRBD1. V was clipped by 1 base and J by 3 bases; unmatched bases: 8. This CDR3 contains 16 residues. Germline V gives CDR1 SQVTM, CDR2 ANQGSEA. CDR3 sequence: CSVEVGQIRDTGELFF. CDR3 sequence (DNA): TGCAGCGTTGAAGTGGGACAGATAAGGGACACCGGGGAGCTGTTTTTT.

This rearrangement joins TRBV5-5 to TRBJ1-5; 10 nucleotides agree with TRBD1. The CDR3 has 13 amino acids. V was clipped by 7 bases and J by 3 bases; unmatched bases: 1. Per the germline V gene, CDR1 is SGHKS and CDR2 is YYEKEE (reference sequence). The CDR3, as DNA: TGTGCCAGCGGGACAGGGGCCAATCAGCCCCAGCATTTT. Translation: CASGTGANQPQHF.

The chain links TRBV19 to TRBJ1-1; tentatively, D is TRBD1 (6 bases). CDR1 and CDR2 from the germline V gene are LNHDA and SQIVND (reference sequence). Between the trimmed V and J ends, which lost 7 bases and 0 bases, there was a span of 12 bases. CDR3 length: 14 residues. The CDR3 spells CASTPGQVNTEAFF. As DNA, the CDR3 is TGTGCCAGTACACCGGGACAAGTGAACACTGAAGCTTTCTTT.

In nucleotides, the CDR3 is TGTGCCAGCAGCCCCGCACAGGAATGGATTTATCAGCCCCAGCATTTT. Its translation is CASSPAQEWIYQPQHF. V usage is TRBV7-9 and J usage is TRBJ1-5; perhaps TRBD1 as D (5 bases). The CDR3 has 16 amino acids. Germline CDR1 is SEHNR and CDR2 is FQNEAQ (reference sequence). V was trimmed by 5 bases and J by 5 bases, leaving 19 bases between them.

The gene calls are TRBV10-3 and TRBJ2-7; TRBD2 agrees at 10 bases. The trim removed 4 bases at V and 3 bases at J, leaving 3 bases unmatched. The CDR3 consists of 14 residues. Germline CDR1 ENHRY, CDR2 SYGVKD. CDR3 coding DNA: TGTGCCATCAGTGCTAGCGGGGGCCTCTACGAGCAGTACTTC. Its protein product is CAISASGGLYEQYF.

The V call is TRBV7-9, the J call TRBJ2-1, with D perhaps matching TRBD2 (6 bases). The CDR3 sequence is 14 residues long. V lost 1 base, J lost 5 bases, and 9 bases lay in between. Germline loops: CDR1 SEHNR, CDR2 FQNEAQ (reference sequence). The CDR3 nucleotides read TGTGCCAGCAGCTTAGGGCGGGGTGACAATGAGCAGTTCTTC. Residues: CASSLGRGDNEQFF.

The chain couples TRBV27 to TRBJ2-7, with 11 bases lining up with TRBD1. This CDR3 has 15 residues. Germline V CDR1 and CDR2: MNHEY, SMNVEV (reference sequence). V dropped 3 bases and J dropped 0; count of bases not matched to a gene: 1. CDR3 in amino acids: CASSLGQGVSYEQYF. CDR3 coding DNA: TGTGCCAGCAGTTTGGGACAGGGGGTCTCCTACGAGCAGTACTTC.

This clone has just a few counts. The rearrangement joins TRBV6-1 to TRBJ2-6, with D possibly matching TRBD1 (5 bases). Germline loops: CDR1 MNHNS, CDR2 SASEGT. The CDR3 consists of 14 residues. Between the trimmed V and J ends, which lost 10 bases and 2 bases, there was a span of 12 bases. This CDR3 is CATARAPGANVLTF. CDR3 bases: TGTGCCACGGCCAGGGCCCCTGGGGCCAACGTCCTGACTTTC.

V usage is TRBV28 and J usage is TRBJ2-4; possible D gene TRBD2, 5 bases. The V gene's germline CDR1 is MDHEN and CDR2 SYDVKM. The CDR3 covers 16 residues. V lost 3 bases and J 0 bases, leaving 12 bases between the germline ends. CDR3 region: CASSFVRELAKNIQYF. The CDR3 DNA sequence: TGTGCCAGCAGTTTTGTAAGGGAGCTAGCCAAAAACATTCAGTACTTC.

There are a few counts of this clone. CDR3 nucleotide sequence: TGTGCCAGCAGCCCCGGGGCGGGGGCGGGTCCCCAGTTCTTC. This translates into CASSPGAGAGPQFF. The chain employs TRBV7-2 and TRBJ2-1; possible D gene TRBD2, 7 bases. The CDR3 has 14 amino acids. The germline V gene has CDR1 SGHTA and CDR2 FQGNSA. V shed 5 bases and J shed 13 bases, with 21 bases lying between them.

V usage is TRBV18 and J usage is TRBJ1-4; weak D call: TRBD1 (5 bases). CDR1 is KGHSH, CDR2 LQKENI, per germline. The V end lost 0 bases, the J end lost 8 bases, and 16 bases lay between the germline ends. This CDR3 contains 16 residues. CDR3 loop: CASSPPRRGLEEKLFF. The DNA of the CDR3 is TGTGCCAGCTCACCACCGAGAAGGGGTCTGGAAGAAAAACTGTTTTTT.

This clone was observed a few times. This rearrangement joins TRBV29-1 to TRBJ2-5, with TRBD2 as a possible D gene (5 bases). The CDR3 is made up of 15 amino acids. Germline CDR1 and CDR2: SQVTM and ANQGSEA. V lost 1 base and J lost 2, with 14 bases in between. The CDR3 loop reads CSVEAGIRIQETQYF. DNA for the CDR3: TGCAGCGTTGAAGCCGGGATCCGGATACAAGAGACCCAGTACTTC.

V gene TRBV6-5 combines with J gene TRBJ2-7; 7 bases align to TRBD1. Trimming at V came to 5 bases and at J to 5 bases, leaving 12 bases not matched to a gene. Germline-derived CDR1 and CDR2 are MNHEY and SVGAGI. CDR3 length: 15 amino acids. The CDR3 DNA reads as TGTGCCAGCAGTCAAAGCAGGGGGTTTGGCGACGAGCAGTACTTC. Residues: CASSQSRGFGDEQYF.

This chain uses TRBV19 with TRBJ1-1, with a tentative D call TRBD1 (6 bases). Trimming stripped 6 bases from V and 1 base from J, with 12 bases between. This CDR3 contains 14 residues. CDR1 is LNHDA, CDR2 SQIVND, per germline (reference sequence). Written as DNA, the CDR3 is TGTGCCAGTAGATTGGGCAGGGGGAACACTGAAGCTTTCTTT. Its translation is CASRLGRGNTEAFF.

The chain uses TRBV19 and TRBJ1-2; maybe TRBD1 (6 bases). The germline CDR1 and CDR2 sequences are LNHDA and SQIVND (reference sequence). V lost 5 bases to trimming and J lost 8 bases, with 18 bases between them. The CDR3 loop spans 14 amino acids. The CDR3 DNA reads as TGTGCCAGTAGTTTCGTTACAGGGCCTACAGGCTACACCTTC. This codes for CASSFVTGPTGYTF. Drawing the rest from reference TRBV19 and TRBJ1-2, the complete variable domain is DGGITQSPKYLFRKEGQNVTLSCEQNLNHDAMYWYRQDPGQGLRLIYYSQIVNDFQKGDIAEGYSVSREKKESFPLTVTSAQKNPTAFYLCASSFVTGPTGYTFGSGTRLTVV.

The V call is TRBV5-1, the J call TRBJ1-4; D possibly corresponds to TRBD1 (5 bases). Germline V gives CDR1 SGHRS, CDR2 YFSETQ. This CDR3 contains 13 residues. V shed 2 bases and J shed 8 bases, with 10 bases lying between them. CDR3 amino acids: CASSFQGGEKLFF. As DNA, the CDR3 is TGCGCCAGCAGCTTTCAGGGTGGCGAAAAACTGTTTTTT.

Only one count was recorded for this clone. CDR3: CASSPSRGPRSEAFF. CDR3 nucleotide sequence: TGTGCCAGCAGCCCCTCGCGGGGGCCGAGGTCGGAAGCTTTCTTT. The chain links TRBV7-2 to TRBJ1-1; possibly TRBD1 for D (6 bases). Germline-derived CDR1 and CDR2 are SGHTA and FQGNSA. V was pared by 5 bases and J by 8 bases, with 21 bases between. CDR3 length equals 15 residues.

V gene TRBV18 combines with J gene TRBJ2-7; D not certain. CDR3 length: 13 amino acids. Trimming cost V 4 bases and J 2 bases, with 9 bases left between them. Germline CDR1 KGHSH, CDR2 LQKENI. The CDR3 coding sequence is TGTGCCAGCTCACAAGAACAGACCTACGAGCAGTACTTC. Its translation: CASSQEQTYEQYF. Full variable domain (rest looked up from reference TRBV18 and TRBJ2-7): NAGVMQNPRHLVRRRGQEARLRCSPMKGHSHVYWYRQLPEEGLKFMVYLQKENIIDESGMPKERFSAEFPKEGPSILRIQQVVRGDSAAYFCASSQEQTYEQYFGPGTRLTVT.